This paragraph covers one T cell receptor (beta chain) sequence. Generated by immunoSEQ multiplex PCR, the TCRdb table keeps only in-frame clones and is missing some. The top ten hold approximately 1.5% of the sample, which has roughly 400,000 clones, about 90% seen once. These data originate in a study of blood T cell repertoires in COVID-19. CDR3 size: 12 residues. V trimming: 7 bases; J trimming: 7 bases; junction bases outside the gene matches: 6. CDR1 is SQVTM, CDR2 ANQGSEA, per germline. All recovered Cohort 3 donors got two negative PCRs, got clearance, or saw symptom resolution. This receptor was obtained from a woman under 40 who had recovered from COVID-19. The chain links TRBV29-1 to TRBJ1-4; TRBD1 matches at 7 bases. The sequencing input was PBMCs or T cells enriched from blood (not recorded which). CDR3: CSARGSGEKLFF. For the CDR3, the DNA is TGCAGCGCCAGGGGGTCGGGTGAAAAACTGTTTTTT.